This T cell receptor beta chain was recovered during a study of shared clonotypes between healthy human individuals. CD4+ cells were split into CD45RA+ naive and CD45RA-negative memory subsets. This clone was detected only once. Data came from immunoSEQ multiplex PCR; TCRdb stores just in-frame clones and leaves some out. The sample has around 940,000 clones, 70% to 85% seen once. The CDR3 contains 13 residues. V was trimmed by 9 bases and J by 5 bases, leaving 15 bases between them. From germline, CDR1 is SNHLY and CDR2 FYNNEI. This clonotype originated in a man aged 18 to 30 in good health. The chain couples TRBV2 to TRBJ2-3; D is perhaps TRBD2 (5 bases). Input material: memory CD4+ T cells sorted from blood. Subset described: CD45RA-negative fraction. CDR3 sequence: CARGGRTEDTQYF. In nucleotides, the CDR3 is TGTGCCAGAGGAGGACGGACTGAAGATACGCAGTATTTT.